What follows are 8 T cell receptor beta chains derived from one specimen sequenced in a study of blood T cell repertoires in COVID-19 (dated by TCRdb to about 2020). Libraries were constructed by the immunoSEQ multiplex PCR assay. What TCRdb holds here is the immuneACCESS table cut down to in-frame rearrangements. Part of the clones is not present; checked against another copy, under half of the missing clones reflect an unresolved V gene, and the others are unexplained. The sample table holds tens of thousands of clones, of which 70% to 90% were seen once. Jointly, the top ten make up roughly 4% of the sample. The sequenced sample was peripheral blood. These receptors originate from a man aged 45-65 years with active COVID-19.

The genes are TRBV5-5 and TRBJ2-2; weak D call: TRBD1 (5 bases). This CDR3 is 15 amino acids long. V was cut by 5 bases and J by 6 bases, with 17 bases left in between. CDR1 and CDR2 from the germline V gene are SGHKS and YYEKEE (reference sequence). The CDR3: CASSLAGWTAGELFF. As DNA, the CDR3 is TGTGCCAGCAGTCTGGCAGGGTGGACCGCCGGGGAGCTGTTTTTT.

J is TRBJ1-1 and V is TRBV18; 7 positions match TRBD1. This CDR3 comprises 13 residues. With V trimmed by 6 bases and J by 4 bases, 5 bases remained unmatched. Germline V gene sequence: CDR1 KGHSH, CDR2 LQKENI. The CDR3: CASSPRGPTEAFF. The CDR3, as DNA: TGTGCCAGCTCGCCGAGGGGGCCCACTGAAGCTTTCTTT.

The V and J genes are TRBV6-2 or TRBV6-3 and TRBJ2-7; 9 nucleotides align to TRBD1. Losses at the gene ends were 5 bases for V and 0 bases for J; bases not matched to a gene: 5. The CDR3 has 15 amino acids. Per the germline V gene, CDR1 is MNHEY and CDR2 is SVGEGT. For the CDR3, the DNA is TGTGCCAGCAGTAGGGGGACAGGGTCCTCCTACGAGCAGTACTTC. This translates into CASSRGTGSSYEQYF.

V gene TRBV3-1 (or the pseudogene TRBV3-2) combines with J gene TRBJ2-2, with 7 bases that match TRBD2. Per the germline V gene, CDR1 is LGHDT and CDR2 is YNNKEL (reference sequence). V was pared by 4 bases and J by 3 bases, with 8 bases of the junction left unmatched. The CDR3 runs 16 residues. CDR3 sequence (DNA): TGTGCCAGCAGCCCCCACGGGAGGAGGGACACCGGGGAGCTGTTTTTT. Its protein product is CASSPHGRRDTGELFF.

J is TRBJ1-4 and V is TRBV5-1; D is ambiguous. Germline CDR1 SGHRS, CDR2 YFSETQ. This CDR3 comprises 14 residues. The V end lost 6 bases, the J end lost 3 bases, and 12 bases lay between the germline ends. The CDR3 region has the DNA TGCGCCAGCACCCTAGCGGCCCCTAATGAAAAACTGTTTTTT. The encoded protein is CASTLAAPNEKLFF.

The V call is TRBV6-5, the J call TRBJ2-5; 13 positions match TRBD2. CDR3 length: 15 amino acids. V dropped 2 bases and J dropped 3; count of bases not matched to a gene: 0. Germline CDR1 is MNHEY and CDR2 is SVGAGI. The CDR3 reads CASSYGTSGEETQYF. For the CDR3, the DNA is TGTGCCAGCAGTTACGGGACTAGCGGGGAAGAGACCCAGTACTTC.

The chain joins TRBV7-9 to TRBJ1-1; D is ambiguous. Trimming left V 0 bases short and J 9 bases short, with 11 bases between. Germline CDR1 is SEHNR and CDR2 is FQNEAQ (reference sequence). The CDR3 loop spans 13 amino acids. CDR3 coding DNA: TGTGCCAGCAGCTTAGCAGGCGGTGGAAAAGCTTTCTTT. Translated: CASSLAGGGKAFF.

V usage is TRBV5-1 and J usage is TRBJ1-5; D call uncertain. The CDR3 is made up of 15 amino acids. The germline V gene encodes CDR1 SGHRS and CDR2 YFSETQ. V was trimmed by 0 bases and J by 1 base, leaving 8 bases between them. The CDR3 bases are TGCGCCAGCAGCTTGGAAGGGAGAAGCAATCAGCCCCAGCATTTT. It codes for CASSLEGRSNQPQHF. The variable domain in full, completed from reference TRBV5-1 and TRBJ1-5, reads KAGVTQTPRYLIKTRGQQVTLSCSPISGHRSVSWYQQTPGQGLQFLFEYFSETQRNKGNFPGRFSGRQFSNSRSEMNVSTLELGDSALYLCASSLEGRSNQPQHFGDGTRLSIL.